The rows below give T cell receptor beta chains drawn from one sample of a study of blood T cells in healthy people across ages. TCRdb passed the 5' RACE reads through MiXCR, listing each CDR3 protein once. The data show a few hundred thousand distinct CDR3 sequences, roughly 26% seen once. The sequencing sample was made of blood. These receptors all stem from a woman between 70 and 85 years old in good health. Both conserved end residues are part of each CDR3. A D gene is named only where the DNA matches it firmly. Expanded clones are given a class, and other clones once, few, many or no size at all.

J	size	V	D	CDR3	DNA
TRBJ1-1	-	TRBV7-2	TRBD1	CASSFDRGRKAFF	TGTGCCAGCAGCTTTGACAGGGGGAGGAAAGCTTTCTTT
TRBJ2-5	few	TRBV5-1	TRBD2	CASSQGLVGTLETQYF	TGCGCCAGCAGCCAGGGACTAGTCGGGACCTTGGAGACCCAGTACTTC
TRBJ1-2	many	TRBV28	-	CASSFGSSNYGYTF	TGTGCCAGCAGTTTCGGTTCCTCTAACTATGGCTACACCTTC
TRBJ2-1	-	TRBV11-2	TRBD2	CASSIPLAGVNEQFF	TGTGCCAGCAGCATCCCACTAGCGGGAGTGAATGAGCAGTTCTTC
TRBJ1-1	few	TRBV10-2	-	CASSWTGVGNTEAFF	TGCGCCAGCAGTTGGACGGGGGTGGGGAACACTGAAGCTTTCTTT
TRBJ2-7	-	TRBV2	-	CASKGFSYEQYF	TGTGCCAGCAAGGGGTTTTCTTACGAGCAGTACTTC
TRBJ2-1	few	TRBV6-6	-	CASRRLVWDFQFF	TGTGCCAGCAGGAGACTGGTATGGGACTTCCAGTTCTTC
TRBJ2-7	few	TRBV12-3/TRBV12-4	TRBD2	CASSFNSAGGQYF	TGTGCCAGCAGTTTCAATTCAGCGGGAGGGCAGTACTTC
TRBJ2-2	many	TRBV7-6	-	CASSLRGELFF	TGTGCCAGCAGCTTACGCGGGGAGCTGTTTTTT
TRBJ2-1	once	TRBV20-1	TRBD2	CSARDSSGVRFDEQFF	TGCAGTGCTAGAGATTCTAGCGGGGTTCGGTTCGATGAGCAGTTCTTC
TRBJ2-7	-	TRBV6-2/TRBV6-3	-	CASSLEGGFYEQYF	TGTGCCAGCAGTTTAGAAGGGGGGTTCTACGAGCAGTACTTC
TRBJ2-5	-	TRBV4-3	-	CASSQELGAKETQYF	TGCGCCAGCAGCCAAGAACTAGGGGCAAAAGAGACCCAGTACTTC
TRBJ1-1	-	TRBV6-1	-	CASSEQRENTEAFF	TGTGCCAGCAGTGAACAGCGAGAGAACACTGAAGCTTTCTTT
TRBJ2-7	-	TRBV4-3	-	CASSPYIFSSYEQYF	TGCGCCAGCAGCCCCTATATCTTTAGCTCCTACGAGCAGTACTTC
TRBJ1-4	-	TRBV6-5	-	CASRPRAATNEKLFF	TGTGCCAGCAGACCCAGGGCTGCAACTAATGAAAAACTGTTTTTT
TRBJ1-5	once	TRBV20-1	-	CSARGAGYSNQPQHF	TGCAGTGCTAGGGGAGCAGGTTATAGCAATCAGCCCCAGCATTTT
TRBJ1-5	-	TRBV11-2	-	CASSLEGTNQPQHF	TGTGCCAGCAGCTTAGAGGGGACCAATCAGCCCCAGCATTTT
TRBJ1-5	few	TRBV5-5	-	CASSLGGSQGLQPQHF	TGTGCCAGCAGCTTAGGAGGGAGTCAGGGGCTTCAGCCCCAGCATTTT
TRBJ2-6	-	TRBV12-3/TRBV12-4	-	CASSYRASGANVLTF	TGTGCCAGCAGTTACAGGGCAAGTGGGGCCAACGTCCTGACTTTC
TRBJ1-1	-	TRBV29-1	-	CSGPRQNTEAFF	TGCAGCGGCCCACGACAGAACACTGAAGCTTTCTTT
TRBJ1-2	many	TRBV28	-	CASSPAGGDHYGYTF	TGTGCCAGCAGTCCGGCGGGGGGGGACCACTATGGCTACACCTTC
TRBJ1-6	-	TRBV6-5	-	CASSYSGTLGKSPLHF	TGTGCCAGCAGTTACTCCGGGACTTTAGGAAAATCACCCCTCCACTTT
TRBJ2-3	-	TRBV7-9	-	CASSLNQWGTGTDTQYF	TGTGCCAGCAGCTTAAACCAGTGGGGGACGGGTACAGATACGCAGTATTTT
TRBJ2-1	-	TRBV5-1	-	CASSTQPPYNGQFF	TGCGCCAGCAGCACCCAACCGCCCTACAATGGGCAGTTCTTC
TRBJ1-1	-	TRBV6-1	-	CASIEGSEAFF	TGTGCCAGCATAGAGGGGTCTGAAGCTTTCTTT
TRBJ2-7	-	TRBV29-1	TRBD2	CSVGGGWQQYF	TGCAGCGTTGGGGGGGGTTGGCAGCAGTACTTC